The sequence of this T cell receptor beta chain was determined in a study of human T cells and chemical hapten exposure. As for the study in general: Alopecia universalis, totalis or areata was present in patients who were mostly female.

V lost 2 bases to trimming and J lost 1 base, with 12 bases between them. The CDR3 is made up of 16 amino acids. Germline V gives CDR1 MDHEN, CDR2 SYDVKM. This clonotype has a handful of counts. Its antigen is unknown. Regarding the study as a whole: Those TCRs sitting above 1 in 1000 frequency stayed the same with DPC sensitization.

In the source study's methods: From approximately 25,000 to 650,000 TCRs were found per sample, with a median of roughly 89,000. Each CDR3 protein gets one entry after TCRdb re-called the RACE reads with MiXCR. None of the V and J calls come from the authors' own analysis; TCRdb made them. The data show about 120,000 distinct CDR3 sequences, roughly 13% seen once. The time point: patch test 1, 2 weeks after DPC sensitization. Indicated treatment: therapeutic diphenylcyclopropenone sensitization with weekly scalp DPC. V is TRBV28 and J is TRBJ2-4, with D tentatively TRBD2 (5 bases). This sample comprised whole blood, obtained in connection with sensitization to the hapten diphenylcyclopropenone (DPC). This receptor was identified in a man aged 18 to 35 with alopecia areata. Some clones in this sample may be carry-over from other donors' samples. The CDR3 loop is CASSLNPGGAKNIQYF. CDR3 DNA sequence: TGTGCCAGCAGTTTAAACCCCGGCGGGGCCAAAAACATTCAGTACTTC.